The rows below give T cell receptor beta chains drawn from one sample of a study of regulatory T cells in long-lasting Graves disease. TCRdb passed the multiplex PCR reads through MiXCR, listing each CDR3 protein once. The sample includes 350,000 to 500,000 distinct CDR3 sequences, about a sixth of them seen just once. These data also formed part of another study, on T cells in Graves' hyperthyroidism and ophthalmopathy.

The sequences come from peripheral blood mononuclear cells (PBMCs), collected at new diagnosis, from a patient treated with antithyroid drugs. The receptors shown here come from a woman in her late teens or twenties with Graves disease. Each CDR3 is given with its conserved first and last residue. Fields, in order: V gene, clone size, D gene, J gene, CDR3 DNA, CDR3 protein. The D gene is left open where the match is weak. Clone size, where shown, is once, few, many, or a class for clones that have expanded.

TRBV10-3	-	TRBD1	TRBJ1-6	TGTGCCATCAGTTCCCTCGGACAGGGGGCTTCACCCCTCCACTTT	CAISSLGQGASPLHF
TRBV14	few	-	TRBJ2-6	TGTGCCAGCAGCCAAGCGGCAGGGGAAAGGGCAGGGGCCAACGTCCTGACTTTC	CASSQAAGERAGANVLTF
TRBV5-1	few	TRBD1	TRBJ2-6	TGCGCCAGCAGCTCGTCGGGACAGGGCTCTGGGGCCAACGTCCTGACTTTC	CASSSSGQGSGANVLTF
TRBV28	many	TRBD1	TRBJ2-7	TGTGCCAGCAGGTCCACAGGGGACCCTACCTACGAGCAGTACTTC	CASRSTGDPTYEQYF
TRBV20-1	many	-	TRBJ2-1	TGCAGTGCTAGAGGGGGCGACAGGAGCTCCTACAATGAGCAGTTCTTC	CSARGGDRSSYNEQFF
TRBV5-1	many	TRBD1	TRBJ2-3	TGCGCCAGCAGCATACAGGGGGCATACGATACGCAGTATTTT	CASSIQGAYDTQYF
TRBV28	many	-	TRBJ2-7	TGTGCCAGCAGTTTGGAACCCCCAGGGGTCGCTGGCGGGAGCCCCTACGAGCAGTACTTC	CASSLEPPGVAGGSPYEQYF
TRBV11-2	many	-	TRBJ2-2	TGTGCCAGCAGCTTAGATCACCGACTAGCCGGGGAGCTGTTTTTT	CASSLDHRLAGELFF
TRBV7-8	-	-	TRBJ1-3	TGTGCCAGCAGCATTTCTGGAAACACCATATATTTT	CASSISGNTIYF
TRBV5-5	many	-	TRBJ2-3	TGTGCCAGCAGCTTGGGGGGAGTCGCTGGCACAGATACGCAGTATTTT	CASSLGGVAGTDTQYF
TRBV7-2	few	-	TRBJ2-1	TGTGCCAGCAGCTTAGGTGTCTATAACAATGAGCAGTTCTTC	CASSLGVYNNEQFF
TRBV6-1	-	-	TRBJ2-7	TGTGCCAGCAGCCGGGGACCGTTGGGCGAGCAGTACTTC	CASSRGPLGEQYF
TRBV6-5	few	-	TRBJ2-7	TGTGCCAGCAGTTACCTGGAAAGTCAGTACTTC	CASSYLESQYF
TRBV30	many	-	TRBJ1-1	TGTGCCTGGAGTAAGGGGCCGAGAACTGAAGCTTTCTTT	CAWSKGPRTEAFF
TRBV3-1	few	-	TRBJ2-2	TGTGCCAGCAGCCAACATTCGGCCTTCACCGGGGAGCTGTTTTTT	CASSQHSAFTGELFF
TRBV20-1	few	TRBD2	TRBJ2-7	TGCAGTAACAGGGTGACTAGCGGGAATATTTACGAGCAGTACTTC	CSNRVTSGNIYEQYF
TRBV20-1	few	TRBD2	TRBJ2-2	TGCAGTGCTAGAGTCCCGGCTAGCGGTGACACCGGGGAGCTGTTTTTT	CSARVPASGDTGELFF
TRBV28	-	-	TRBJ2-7	TGTGCCAGCAGTATCAGGGGGGCCCTCTCCTACGAGCAGTACTTC	CASSIRGALSYEQYF
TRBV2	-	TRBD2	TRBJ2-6	TGTGCCAGCAGTGCGCAGTTAGCGGGAGGGTCTGGGGCCAACGTCCTGACTTTC	CASSAQLAGGSGANVLTF
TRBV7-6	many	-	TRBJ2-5	TGTGCCAGCAGCCCCCACTCCGGGACCGGATCTCAGTCCCAGTACTTC	CASSPHSGTGSQSQYF
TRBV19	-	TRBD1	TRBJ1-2	TGTGCCAGTAGTATAGTCCCAGGGGGCCGTAATGGCTACACCTTC	CASSIVPGGRNGYTF
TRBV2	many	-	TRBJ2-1	TGTGCCAGCAGTGATTGGAATGAGCAGTTCTTC	CASSDWNEQFF
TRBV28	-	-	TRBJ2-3	TGTGCCAGCAGCCCCTTGGGGGTAGGTAGCACAGATACGCAGTATTTT	CASSPLGVGSTDTQYF
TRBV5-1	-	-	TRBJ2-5	TGTGCCAGCAGCTTGCAGGGGCACCAAGAGACCCAGTACTTC	CASSLQGHQETQYF
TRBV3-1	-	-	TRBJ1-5	TGTACCAGCAGCCAAGAGGGGGGCAATCAGCCCCAGCATTTT	CTSSQEGGNQPQHF
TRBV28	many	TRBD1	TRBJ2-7	TGTGCCACCGAGGACAGGGGTTCCTACGAGCAGTACTTC	CATEDRGSYEQYF
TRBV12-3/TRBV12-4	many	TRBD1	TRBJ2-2	TGTGCCAGCAGGAGCCTTACAGGGGGCCTGATAAACACCGGGGAGCTGTTTTTT	CASRSLTGGLINTGELFF
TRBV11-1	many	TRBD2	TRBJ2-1	TGTGCCAGCAGCTTAGTCGCCGGACTAGCGGGAGGGCCCTACAATGAGCAGTTCTTC	CASSLVAGLAGGPYNEQFF
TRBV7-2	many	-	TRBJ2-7	TGTGCCAGCAGCCTCCCGTTAGGTGGCTACGAGCAGTACTTC	CASSLPLGGYEQYF
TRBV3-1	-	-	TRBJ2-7	TGTGCCAGCAGCCAATTTGAACTCTCCTACGAGCAGTACTTC	CASSQFELSYEQYF
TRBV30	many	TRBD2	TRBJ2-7	TGTGCCTGGAGTCAAGGACTAGCGGGGGCCTACGAGCAGTACTTC	CAWSQGLAGAYEQYF
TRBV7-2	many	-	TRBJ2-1	TGTGCCAGCAAGAGGAGGGACAATGAGCAGTTCTTC	CASKRRDNEQFF
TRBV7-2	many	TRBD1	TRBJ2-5	TGTGCCAGCAGCTTTGGGGACAGGGGCGGGGAGACCCAGTACTTC	CASSFGDRGGETQYF
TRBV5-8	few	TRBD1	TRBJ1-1	TGTGCCAGCAGCACCGGACAGGGGGTCGGGAACACTGAAGCTTTCTTT	CASSTGQGVGNTEAFF
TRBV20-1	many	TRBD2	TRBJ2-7	TGCAGTGCTAGCGCCTACCTCAAGCGGGGAAGCTCCTACGAGCAGTACTTC	CSASAYLKRGSSYEQYF
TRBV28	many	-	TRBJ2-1	TGTGCCAGCAGTTTTGGAGGGGACAATGAGCAGTTCTTC	CASSFGGDNEQFF
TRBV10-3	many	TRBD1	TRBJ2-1	TGTGCCATCACCGGCGACAGGGTGGCGAATGAGCAGTTCTTC	CAITGDRVANEQFF
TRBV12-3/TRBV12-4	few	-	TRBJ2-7	TGTGCCAGCAGTCCCCAAGTTCGCGAGCAGTACTTC	CASSPQVREQYF
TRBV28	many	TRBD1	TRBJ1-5	TGTGCCAGCAGTCACTCGCTGGGACAGGGCGGTCAGCCCCAGCATTTT	CASSHSLGQGGQPQHF
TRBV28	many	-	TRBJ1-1	TGTGCCAGCAGCCGTCTAGGTGAAGCTTTCTTT	CASSRLGEAFF
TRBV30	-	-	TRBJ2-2	TGTGCCTGGAGTGTAACCGGGTCGCCCGGGGAGCTGTTTTTT	CAWSVTGSPGELFF
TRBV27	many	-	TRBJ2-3	TGTGCCAGCAGTTTCCTCAGCGGTTCCACAGATACGCAGTATTTT	CASSFLSGSTDTQYF
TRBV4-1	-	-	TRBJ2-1	TGCGCCAGCAGCCAAGAACGTAGTATCGGCGGCCCCTCCTACAATGAGCAGTTCTTC	CASSQERSIGGPSYNEQFF
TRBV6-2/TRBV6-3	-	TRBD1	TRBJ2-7	TGTGCCACCCGGGACAGGGGGAGTAACGAGCAGTACTTC	CATRDRGSNEQYF
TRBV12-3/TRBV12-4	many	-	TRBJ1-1	TGTGCCATACGGGGGGGGATCGGGAGGGCGACTGAAGCTTTCTTT	CAIRGGIGRATEAFF
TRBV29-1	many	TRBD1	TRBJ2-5	TGCAGCGCCGACAGGGGGCTCGGAGAGACCCAGTACTTC	CSADRGLGETQYF
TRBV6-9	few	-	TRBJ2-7	TGTGCCAGCAGTTACCGGGAGTGGGACGAGCAGTACTTC	CASSYREWDEQYF
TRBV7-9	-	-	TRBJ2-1	TGTGTCAGTACCCCGGTCGGGCGCGATGAGCAGTTCTTC	CVSTPVGRDEQFF
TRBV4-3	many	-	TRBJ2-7	TGCGCCAGCAGCCAAGATTCAGAAGTGTACGAGCAGTACTTC	CASSQDSEVYEQYF
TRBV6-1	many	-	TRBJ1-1	TGTGCCAGCAGTACCCAGGGAAACGCTGAAGCTTTCTTT	CASSTQGNAEAFF
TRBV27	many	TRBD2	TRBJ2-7	TGTGCCAGCAGCGAAGCGGGAGCCTCCTACGAGCAGTACTTC	CASSEAGASYEQYF
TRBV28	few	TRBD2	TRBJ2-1	TGTGCCAGCAGTCTCCACCCCCGGACTAGCGAAAACAATGAGCAGTTCTTC	CASSLHPRTSENNEQFF
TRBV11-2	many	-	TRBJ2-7	TGTGCCAGCAGCTTAGATCGACTACCGAACGAGCAGTACTTC	CASSLDRLPNEQYF
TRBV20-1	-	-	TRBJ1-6	TGCAGTGCCCTGGGACGGCATAATTCACCCCTCCACTTT	CSALGRHNSPLHF
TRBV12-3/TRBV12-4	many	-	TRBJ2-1	TGTGCCAGCAGTGCAGGGTATGAGCAGTTCTTC	CASSAGYEQFF
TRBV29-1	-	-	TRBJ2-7	TGCAGCGTCTTGACAGTCTCCTACGAGCAGTACTTC	CSVLTVSYEQYF
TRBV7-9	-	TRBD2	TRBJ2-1	TGTGCCAGCACCCATGGAGCGGGAGTTCAGTATGAGCAGTTCTTC	CASTHGAGVQYEQFF
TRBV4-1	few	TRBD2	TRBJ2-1	TGCGCCAGCAGCGCAAGGATAAGCGGGAGGGCCATCGATGAGCAGTTCTTC	CASSARISGRAIDEQFF
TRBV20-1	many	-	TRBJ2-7	TGCAGTGCTAGAGATAACGGAGGGATCTTGTACGAGCAGTACTTC	CSARDNGGILYEQYF